One sample yielded the 32 T cell receptor beta chains listed below, sequenced in a study of CD8 T cell repertoires and HIV-1 epitope variants. Only in-frame clones appear in the TCRdb table, and some are missing; sequencing was by immunoSEQ multiplex PCR. The repertoire holds 6,000 or so clones, with about 60% as singletons. For these receptors, no antigen is known. The sample consisted of cultured CD8+ T cells derived from PBMCs. The source is a male donor with HIV.

This clone was detected only once. This chain links TRBV4-2 with TRBJ2-5, with 16 bases fitting TRBD2. V gave up 4 bases and J gave up 5 bases; unmatched junction bases: 7. The germline gives CDR1 LGHNA, CDR2 YNFKEQ. This CDR3 region has 17 residues. The CDR3 here is CASSPGTSGGALETQYF. The CDR3 DNA sequence: TGTGCCAGCAGCCCTGGGACTAGCGGGGGGGCCCTGGAGACCCAGTACTTC.

The chain joins TRBV19 to TRBJ2-7; TRBD2 might be the D (5 bases). The V and J ends lost 2 bases and 2 bases respectively, with 10 bases between them. CDR3 length: 14 residues. In germline, CDR1 is LNHDA, CDR2 SQIVND (reference sequence). This CDR3 is CASSITLAAYEQYF. The CDR3 coding sequence is TGTGCCAGTAGTATAACCCTAGCTGCCTACGAGCAGTACTTC.

The V call is TRBV28, the J call TRBJ2-7, with 12 bases matching TRBD2. The CDR3 consists of 14 residues. Losses at the gene ends were 5 bases for V and 4 bases for J; bases not matched to a gene: 3. The germline V gene encodes CDR1 MDHEN and CDR2 SYDVKM. In DNA form, the CDR3 reads TGTGCCAGCAGTACCGGACTAGCGGGATACGAGCAGTACTTC. Protein sequence: CASSTGLAGYEQYF. Combining the CDR3 with reference TRBV28 and TRBJ2-7 gives the whole variable domain DVKVTQSSRYLVKRTGEKVFLECVQDMDHENMFWYRQDPGLGLRLIYFSYDVKMKEKGDIPEGYSVSREKKERFSLILESASTNQTSMYLCASSTGLAGYEQYFGPGTRLTVT.

This chain uses TRBV7-2 with TRBJ2-1; no clear D. The V gene lost 0 bases and the J gene lost 6 bases, with 9 bases spanning the gap. The CDR3 spans 14 residues. The germline V gene has CDR1 SGHTA and CDR2 FQGNSA. CDR3 DNA sequence: TGTGCCAGCAGCTTAGCAGGGCCCCCCAATGAGCAGTTCTTC. Translation gives CASSLAGPPNEQFF.

The chain uses TRBV7-9 and TRBJ2-7, with 7 positions matching TRBD2. Germline loops: CDR1 SEHNR, CDR2 FQNEAQ (reference sequence). The ends lost 3 bases at V and 2 bases at J; junction bases unmatched: 1. The CDR3 length is 13 residues. The chain's CDR3 is CASSFAGAYEQYF. DNA of the CDR3: TGTGCCAGCAGCTTCGCGGGGGCCTACGAGCAGTACTTC.

The chain is built from TRBV29-1 and TRBJ2-5; 7 bases match TRBD2. V was pared by 3 bases and J by 4 bases, with 5 bases of the junction left unmatched. Germline V gives CDR1 SQVTM, CDR2 ANQGSEA. The CDR3 contains 13 residues. Written as DNA, the CDR3 is TGCAGCGTTGAGGGGGGGTTAGGAGAGACCCAGTACTTC. It specifies CSVEGGLGETQYF.

The CDR3 sequence is CASLGALNTGELFF. CDR3 DNA sequence: TGTGCCAGCTTGGGGGCCCTGAACACCGGGGAGCTGTTTTTT. The chain links TRBV2 to TRBJ2-2; D perhaps matches TRBD1 (6 bases). Looked up from germline, CDR1 is SNHLY and CDR2 is FYNNEI. This CDR3 is built from 14 residues. V lost 8 bases to trimming and J lost 1 base, with 11 bases between them.

This clone came up once. The chain combines TRBV5-1 with TRBJ2-5, with D possibly matching TRBD1 (5 bases). V shed 5 bases and J shed 0 bases, with 11 bases lying between them. This CDR3 region has 14 residues. Germline V gene lookup returns CDR1 SGHRS and CDR2 YFSETQ. The CDR3 sequence is CASRQDGYQETQYF. CDR3 bases: TGCGCCAGCAGACAGGACGGGTACCAAGAGACCCAGTACTTC.

This clone is medium-sized (0.01 to 0.1%) by share. The V call is TRBV11-3, the J call TRBJ2-2; D gene ambiguous. With 3 bases removed from V and 5 bases from J, the gap between germline ends came to 7 bases. The CDR3 length is 13 residues. Germline V gene sequence: CDR1 SGHNT, CDR2 YENEEA. The CDR3 DNA follows: TGTGCCAGCAGCTTTAGAAGGACCGGGGAGCTGTTTTTT. Amino acids: CASSFRRTGELFF.

This chain joins TRBV6-9 and TRBJ2-3; 7 nucleotides match TRBD2. The CDR3 totals 12 residues. In germline, CDR1 is MNHGY, CDR2 SVAAGI. V lost 6 bases and J lost 10; bases outside the gene matches: 7. This chain's CDR3 is CASRAGIEAQYF. In DNA, the CDR3 is TGTGCCAGCAGAGCGGGGATCGAGGCGCAGTATTTT.

V and J are TRBV27 and TRBJ2-5; 7 bases fit TRBD2. The junction had 7 bases not matched to a gene; V was cut back by 9 bases and J by 3 bases. Germline V gene lookup returns CDR1 MNHEY and CDR2 SMNVEV (reference sequence). This CDR3 contains 13 residues. The CDR3 sequence: CASSPAGKETQYF. The CDR3 DNA reads as TGTGCCAGTTCTCCAGCGGGAAAAGAGACCCAGTACTTC.

The gene calls are TRBV27 and TRBJ2-5; D possibly corresponds to TRBD2 (5 bases). The CDR3 is made up of 13 amino acids. Trimming took off 6 bases at V and 3 bases at J, with 11 bases between the two ends. Germline CDR1 MNHEY, CDR2 SMNVEV (reference sequence). CDR3 protein: CASRKGLEETQYF. CDR3 nucleotide sequence: TGTGCCAGCAGAAAAGGACTCGAAGAGACCCAGTACTTC.

The gene calls are TRBV5-6 and TRBJ1-1; 10 positions agree with TRBD1. Germline V CDR1 and CDR2: SGHDT, YYEEEE. The CDR3 has 14 residues. V gave up 2 bases and J gave up 8 bases; unmatched junction bases: 6. DNA for the CDR3: TGTGCCAGCAGCTTTAATGACAGGGGGCCCGAAGCTTTCTTT. It specifies CASSFNDRGPEAFF.

The chain has TRBV28 and TRBJ2-3; 8 bases align to TRBD2. The CDR3 has 16 residues. CDR1 is MDHEN and CDR2 is SYDVKM in the germline V gene. Unmatched junction bases numbered 7, after V lost 5 bases and J lost 0 bases. Written as DNA, the CDR3 is TGTGCCAGCAGTGCCCGTAGCGGGACGAGCACAGATACGCAGTATTTT. Its translation is CASSARSGTSTDTQYF.

The rearrangement links TRBV7-9 to TRBJ2-5; D is ambiguous. Trimming took off 4 bases at V and 5 bases at J, with 5 bases between the two ends. The CDR3 covers 11 residues. Per the germline V gene, CDR1 is SEHNR and CDR2 is FQNEAQ (reference sequence). CDR3 sequence: CASSWDETQYF. DNA for the CDR3: TGTGCCAGCAGCTGGGATGAGACCCAGTACTTC.

The chain links TRBV6-4 to TRBJ1-2; D perhaps matches TRBD1 (6 bases). Germline values: CDR1 MRHNA, CDR2 SNTAGT. Trimming shortened V by 6 bases and J by 0 bases, and 17 bases separated the two germline ends. The length of the CDR3 is 16 residues. CDR3 residues: CASSPLGGQTNYGYTF. The CDR3 region has the DNA TGTGCCAGCAGCCCCCTCGGGGGCCAGACTAACTATGGCTACACCTTC.

The chain recombines TRBV13 with TRBJ2-5, with D maybe TRBD1 (5 bases). Germline V gene lookup returns CDR1 PRHDT and CDR2 FYEKMQ (reference sequence). This CDR3 is 16 amino acids long. The V and J ends lost 4 bases and 0 bases respectively, with 15 bases between them. The CDR3 protein is CASSWARATNQETQYF. The CDR3 bases are TGTGCCAGCAGCTGGGCCAGGGCAACCAACCAAGAGACCCAGTACTTC.

V usage is TRBV7-9 and J usage is TRBJ2-7; D remains ambiguous. Germline CDR1 and CDR2: SEHNR and FQNEAQ (reference sequence). Trimming stripped 3 bases from V and 5 bases from J, with 17 bases between. This CDR3 comprises 15 residues. The CDR3 DNA reads as TGTGCCAGCAGCTTTGATTTCAGGCTTGGGGACGAGCAGTACTTC. This gives the protein CASSFDFRLGDEQYF.

The gene calls are TRBV28 and TRBJ1-4, with D uncertain. Germline V gene data show CDR1 as MDHEN and CDR2 as SYDVKM. The CDR3 is 16 residues long. Trimming took off 3 bases at V and 0 bases at J, with 11 bases between the two ends. The CDR3 DNA is TGTGCCAGCAGTTTGGGGTTTATGGCAACTAATGAAAAACTGTTTTTT. Its translation is CASSLGFMATNEKLFF.

The chain has TRBV28 and TRBJ1-3; D gene ambiguous. The CDR3 sequence is 12 residues long. Trimming left V 11 bases short and J 2 bases short, with 10 bases between. Germline CDR1 is MDHEN and CDR2 is SYDVKM. DNA for the CDR3: TGTGCCGCCGAGCCGCCTGGAAACACCATATATTTT. Residues: CAAEPPGNTIYF. The whole variable domain, remainder taken from reference TRBV28 and TRBJ1-3, is DVKVTQSSRYLVKRTGEKVFLECVQDMDHENMFWYRQDPGLGLRLIYFSYDVKMKEKGDIPEGYSVSREKKERFSLILESASTNQTSMYLCAAEPPGNTIYFGEGSWLTVV.

The J gene is TRBJ2-6, the V gene TRBV9; 7 nucleotides line up with TRBD1. The ends lost 7 bases at V and 0 bases at J; junction bases unmatched: 1. The CDR3 length is 14 residues. CDR1 and CDR2 from the germline V gene are SGDLS and YYNGEE. The CDR3 here is CASHRGSGANVLTF. For the CDR3, the DNA is TGTGCCAGCCACAGGGGCTCTGGGGCCAACGTCCTGACTTTC.

The chain couples TRBV5-1 to TRBJ2-2; D uncertain. V was shortened by 2 bases and J by 6 bases, with 5 bases between the two germline ends. There are 12 residues in the CDR3. Germline-derived CDR1 and CDR2 are SGHRS and YFSETQ. DNA of the CDR3: TGCGCCAGCAGCTTCCTGGCCGGGGAGCTGTTTTTT. Amino acid sequence: CASSFLAGELFF.

This clone was detected only a few times. V gene TRBV19 combines with J gene TRBJ1-1; TRBD1 agrees at 7 bases. This CDR3 is 14 amino acids long. V shed 4 bases, J shed 5 bases, and the junction held 7 bases outside the gene matches. The germline gives CDR1 LNHDA, CDR2 SQIVND (reference sequence). The CDR3 loop is CASSTRQGGTEAFF. For the CDR3, the DNA is TGTGCCAGTAGTACTCGACAGGGAGGGACTGAAGCTTTCTTT.

The chain recombines TRBV2 with TRBJ2-1; D is possibly TRBD2 (5 bases). The V end lost 8 bases, the J end lost 6 bases, and 11 bases lay between the germline ends. Germline CDR1 reads SNHLY; CDR2 reads FYNNEI. The CDR3 length is 12 residues. For the CDR3, the DNA is TGTGCCAGCCAAGAGAGGGTCAATGAGCAGTTCTTC. It yields the protein CASQERVNEQFF.

The chain employs TRBV5-6 and TRBJ2-7; 7 nucleotides line up with TRBD1. CDR3 length equals 14 residues. Germline V gene sequence: CDR1 SGHDT, CDR2 YYEEEE. V was clipped by 4 bases and J by 2 bases; unmatched bases: 6. CDR3 nucleotide sequence: TGTGCCAGCAGCCTGGGACAGCGCGCCTACGAGCAGTACTTC. Its translation is CASSLGQRAYEQYF.

In this sample, this clone turned up a few times. The chain joins TRBV27 to TRBJ2-3; 8 nucleotides line up with TRBD2. This CDR3 is built from 16 residues. Looked up from germline, CDR1 is MNHEY and CDR2 is SMNVEV (reference sequence). V trimming: 6 bases; J trimming: 1 base; junction bases outside the gene matches: 9. The CDR3 DNA reads TGTGCCAGCAGACATACGACGACTAGCGGCACAGATACGCAGTATTTT. Amino acids: CASRHTTTSGTDTQYF.

The V gene is TRBV9, the J gene TRBJ2-7, with TRBD1 identical over 7 bases. After removal of 4 bases from V and 2 bases from J, the junction contained 6 bases not matched to a gene. The CDR3 length is 14 residues. Germline V gene lookup returns CDR1 SGDLS and CDR2 YYNGEE. CDR3 nucleotide sequence: TGTGCCAGCAGCTCAGACGGGACAGCCTACGAGCAGTACTTC. Translating gives CASSSDGTAYEQYF.

The CDR3 DNA is TGTGCCAGCAGCGGACAGGGGTGGAATGGCTACACCTTC. This gives the protein CASSGQGWNGYTF. This chain connects TRBV7-6 to TRBJ1-2, with 9 bases that match TRBD1. The germline V gene encodes CDR1 SGHVS and CDR2 FNYEAQ. Losses at the gene ends were 5 bases for V and 6 bases for J; bases not matched to a gene: 4. The CDR3 runs 13 residues.

A few counts support this clone. The chain combines TRBV7-2 with TRBJ2-1; no clear D gene. The CDR3 is made up of 13 amino acids. V lost 2 bases, J lost 7 bases, and 9 bases lay in between. The germline gives CDR1 SGHTA, CDR2 FQGNSA. The CDR3 sequence: CASSLQPRNEQFF. CDR3 bases: TGTGCCAGCAGCTTACAACCACGGAATGAGCAGTTCTTC.

The chain combines TRBV5-5 with TRBJ2-1; 8 nucleotides agree with TRBD2. The CDR3 consists of 14 residues. CDR1 and CDR2 (germline): SGHKS, YYEKEE (reference sequence). The V gene end was trimmed by 4 bases and the J gene end by 6 bases; junction bases not matched to a gene: 6. CDR3 in DNA: TGTGCCAGCAGCCCCTGGACTAGCCCCAATGAGCAGTTCTTC. Translating it yields CASSPWTSPNEQFF.

The chain employs TRBV9 and TRBJ2-3; 7 nucleotides agree with TRBD1. V trimming: 6 bases; J trimming: 0 bases; junction bases outside the gene matches: 4. Germline CDR1 reads SGDLS; CDR2 reads YYNGEE. The CDR3 runs 14 residues. This CDR3 is CASKGTASTDTQYF. In nucleotides, the CDR3 is TGTGCCAGCAAGGGGACAGCGAGCACAGATACGCAGTATTTT.

The V call is TRBV6-5, the J call TRBJ1-4; D possibly corresponds to TRBD1 (5 bases). Germline-derived CDR1 and CDR2 are MNHEY and SVGAGI. V was trimmed by 0 bases and J by 2 bases, leaving 7 bases between them. The CDR3 loop spans 15 amino acids. The CDR3 sequence is CASSYSRGTNEKLFF. The CDR3, as DNA: TGTGCCAGCAGTTACTCAAGGGGCACTAATGAAAAACTGTTTTTT.